This TCR beta chain stems from a study of T cell changes during pregnancy in multiple sclerosis. Here immunoSEQ multiplex PCR was the method, and the copy in TCRdb shows in-frame clones only, minus some. The sample yields some 40,000 clones, about 90% seen once. V was pared by 4 bases and J by 0 bases, with 17 bases between. The germline V gene encodes CDR1 SGHRS and CDR2 YFSETQ. CDR3 size: 16 residues. The chain uses TRBV5-1 and TRBJ2-7, with D tentatively TRBD1 (8 bases). The source of this sequence is a female donor in good health, enrolled as a control in a pregnancy study. The starting material was CD4+ T cells from peripheral blood mononuclear cells, obtained in the third trimester of pregnancy. The CDR3 reads CASSARGDRLSYEQYF. The CDR3, as DNA: TGCGCCAGCAGCGCCCGGGGGGACAGGCTCTCCTACGAGCAGTACTTC.